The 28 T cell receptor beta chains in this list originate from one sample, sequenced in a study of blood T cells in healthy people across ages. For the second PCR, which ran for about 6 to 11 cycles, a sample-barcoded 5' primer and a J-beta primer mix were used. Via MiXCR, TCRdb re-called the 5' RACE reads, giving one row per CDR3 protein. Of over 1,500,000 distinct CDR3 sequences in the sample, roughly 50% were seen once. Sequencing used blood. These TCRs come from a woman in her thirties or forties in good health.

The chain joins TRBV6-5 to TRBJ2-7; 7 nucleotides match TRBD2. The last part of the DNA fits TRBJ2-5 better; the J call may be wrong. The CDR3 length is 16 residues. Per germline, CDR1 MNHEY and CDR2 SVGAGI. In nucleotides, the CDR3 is TGTGCCAGCAGCCCCACTGAGTGGCGGGGGTTAGAGACCCAGTACTTC. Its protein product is CASSPTEWRGLETQYF.

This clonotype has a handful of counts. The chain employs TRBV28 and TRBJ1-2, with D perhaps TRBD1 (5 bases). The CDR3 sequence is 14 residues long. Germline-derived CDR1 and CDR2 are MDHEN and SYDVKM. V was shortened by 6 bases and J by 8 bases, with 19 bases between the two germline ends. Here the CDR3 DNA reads TGTGCCAGCAGCCGTCACCAGGGTCTAAAAGGCTACACCTTC. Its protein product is CASSRHQGLKGYTF.

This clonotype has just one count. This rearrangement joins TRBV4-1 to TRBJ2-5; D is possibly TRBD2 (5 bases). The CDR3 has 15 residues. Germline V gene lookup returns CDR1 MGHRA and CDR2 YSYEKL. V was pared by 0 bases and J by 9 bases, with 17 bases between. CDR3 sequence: CASSQDSTGISPQYF. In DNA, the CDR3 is TGCGCCAGCAGCCAAGATAGTACGGGGATAAGCCCCCAGTACTTC.

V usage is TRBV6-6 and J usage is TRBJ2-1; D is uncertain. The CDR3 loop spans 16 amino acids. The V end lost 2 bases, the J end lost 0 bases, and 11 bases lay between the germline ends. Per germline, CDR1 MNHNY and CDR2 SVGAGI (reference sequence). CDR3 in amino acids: CASSYPHRSSYNEQFF. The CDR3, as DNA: TGTGCCAGCAGTTACCCGCACCGGAGCTCCTACAATGAGCAGTTCTTC.

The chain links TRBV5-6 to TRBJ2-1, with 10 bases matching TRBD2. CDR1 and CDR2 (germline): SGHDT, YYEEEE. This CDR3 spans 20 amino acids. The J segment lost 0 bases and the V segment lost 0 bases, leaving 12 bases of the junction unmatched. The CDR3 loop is CASSLVLASGGFSSYNEQFF. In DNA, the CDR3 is TGTGCCAGCAGCTTGGTGCTCGCTAGCGGGGGCTTTAGCTCCTACAATGAGCAGTTCTTC.

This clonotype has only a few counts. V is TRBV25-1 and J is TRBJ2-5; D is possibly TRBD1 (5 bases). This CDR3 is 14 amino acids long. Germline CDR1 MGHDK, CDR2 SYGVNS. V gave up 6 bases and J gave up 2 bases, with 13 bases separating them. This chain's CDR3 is CASRGVGQQETQYF. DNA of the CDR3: TGTGCCAGCAGAGGGGTAGGGCAGCAAGAGACCCAGTACTTC.

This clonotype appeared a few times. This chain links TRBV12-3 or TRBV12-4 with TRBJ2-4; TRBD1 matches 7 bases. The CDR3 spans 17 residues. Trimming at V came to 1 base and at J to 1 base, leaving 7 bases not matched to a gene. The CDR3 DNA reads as TGTGCCAGCAGTTTAGGGGGACAGAGACTGGCCAAAAACATTCAGTACTTC. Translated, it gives CASSLGGQRLAKNIQYF.

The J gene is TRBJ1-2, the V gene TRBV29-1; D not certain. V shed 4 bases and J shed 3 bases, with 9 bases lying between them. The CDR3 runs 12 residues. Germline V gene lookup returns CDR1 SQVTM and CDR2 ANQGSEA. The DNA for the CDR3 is TGCAGCGTTGGAGTGCAGGACTATGGCTACACCTTC. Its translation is CSVGVQDYGYTF.

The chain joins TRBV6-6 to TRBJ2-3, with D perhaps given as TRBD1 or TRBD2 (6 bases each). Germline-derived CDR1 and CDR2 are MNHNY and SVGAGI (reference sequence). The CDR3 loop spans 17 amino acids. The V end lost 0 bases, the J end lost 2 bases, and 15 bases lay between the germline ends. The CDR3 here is CASSYSGGRPSTDTQYF. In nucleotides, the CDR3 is TGTGCCAGCAGTTACTCGGGGGGCCGACCCTCCACAGATACGCAGTATTTT.

In nucleotides, the CDR3 is TGCAGTGCCAAAGGCCCCGGACACAATACGCAGTATTTT. Amino acids: CSAKGPGHNTQYF. The rearrangement uses TRBV20-1 and TRBJ2-3; a possible D gene is TRBD1 (5 bases). CDR1 is DFQATT, CDR2 SNEGSKA, per germline (reference sequence). This CDR3 region has 13 residues. Trimming stripped 6 bases from V and 7 bases from J, with 17 bases between.

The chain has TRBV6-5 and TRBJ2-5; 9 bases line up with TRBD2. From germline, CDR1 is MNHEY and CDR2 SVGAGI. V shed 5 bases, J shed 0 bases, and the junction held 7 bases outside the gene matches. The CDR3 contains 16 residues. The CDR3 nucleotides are TGTGCCAGCAGTCCTCTAGCGGGACCGTACCAAGAGACCCAGTACTTC. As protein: CASSPLAGPYQETQYF.

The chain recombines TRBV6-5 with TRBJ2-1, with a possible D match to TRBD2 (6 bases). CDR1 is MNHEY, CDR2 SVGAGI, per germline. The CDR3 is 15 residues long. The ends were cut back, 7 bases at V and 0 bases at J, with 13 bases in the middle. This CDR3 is CASKNRDSSYNEQFF. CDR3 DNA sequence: TGTGCCAGCAAGAACCGGGACTCCTCCTACAATGAGCAGTTCTTC.

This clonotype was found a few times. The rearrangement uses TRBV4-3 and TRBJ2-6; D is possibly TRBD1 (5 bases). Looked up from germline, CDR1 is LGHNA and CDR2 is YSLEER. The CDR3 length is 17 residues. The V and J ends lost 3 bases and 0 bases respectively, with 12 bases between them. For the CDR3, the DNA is TGCGCCAGCAGCCAGGAACACAGGTTCTCTGGGGCCAACGTCCTGACTTTC. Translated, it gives CASSQEHRFSGANVLTF.

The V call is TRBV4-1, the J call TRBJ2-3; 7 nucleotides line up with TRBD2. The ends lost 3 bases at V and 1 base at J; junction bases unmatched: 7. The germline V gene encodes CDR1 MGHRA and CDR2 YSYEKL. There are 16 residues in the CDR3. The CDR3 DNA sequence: TGCGCCAGCAGCCAGCCGGAGAGCGGGGGCACAGATACGCAGTATTTT. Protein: CASSQPESGGTDTQYF.

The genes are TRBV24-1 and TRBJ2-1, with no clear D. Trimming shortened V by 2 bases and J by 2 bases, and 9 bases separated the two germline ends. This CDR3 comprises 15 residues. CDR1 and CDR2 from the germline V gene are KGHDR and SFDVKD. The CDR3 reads CATSDWQAAYNEQFF. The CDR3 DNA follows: TGTGCCACCAGTGATTGGCAGGCAGCCTACAATGAGCAGTTCTTC.

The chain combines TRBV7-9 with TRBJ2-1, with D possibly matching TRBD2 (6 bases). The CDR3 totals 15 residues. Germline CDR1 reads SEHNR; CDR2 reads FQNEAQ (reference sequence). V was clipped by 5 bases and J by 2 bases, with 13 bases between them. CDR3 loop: CASSPAGTAYNEQFF. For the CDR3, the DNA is TGTGCCAGCAGCCCTGCCGGGACTGCCTACAATGAGCAGTTCTTC. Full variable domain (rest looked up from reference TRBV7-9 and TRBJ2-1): DTGVSQNPRHKITKRGQNVTFRCDPISEHNRLYWYRQTLGQGPEFLTYFQNEAQLEKSRLLSDRFSAERPKGSFSTLEIQRTEQGDSAMYLCASSPAGTAYNEQFFGPGTRLTVL.

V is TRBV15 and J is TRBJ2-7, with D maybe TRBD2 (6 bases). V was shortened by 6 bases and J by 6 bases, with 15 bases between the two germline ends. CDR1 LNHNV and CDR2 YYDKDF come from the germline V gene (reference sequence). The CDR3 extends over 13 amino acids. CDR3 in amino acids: CATRGGWVGEQYF. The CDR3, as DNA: TGTGCCACCAGAGGAGGGTGGGTGGGCGAGCAGTACTTC.

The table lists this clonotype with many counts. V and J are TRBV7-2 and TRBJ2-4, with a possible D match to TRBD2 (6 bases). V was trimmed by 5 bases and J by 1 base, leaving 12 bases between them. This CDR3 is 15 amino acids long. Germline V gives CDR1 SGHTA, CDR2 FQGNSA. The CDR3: CASSPPAGAKNIQYF. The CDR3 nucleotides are TGTGCCAGCAGCCCGCCGGCGGGGGCCAAAAACATTCAGTACTTC.

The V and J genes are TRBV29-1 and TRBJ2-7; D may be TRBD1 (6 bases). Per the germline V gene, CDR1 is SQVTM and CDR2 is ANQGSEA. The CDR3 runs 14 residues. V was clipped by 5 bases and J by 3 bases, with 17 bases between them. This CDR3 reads CSVILQGHLYEQYF. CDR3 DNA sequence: TGCAGCGTTATTTTACAGGGCCACCTCTACGAGCAGTACTTC.

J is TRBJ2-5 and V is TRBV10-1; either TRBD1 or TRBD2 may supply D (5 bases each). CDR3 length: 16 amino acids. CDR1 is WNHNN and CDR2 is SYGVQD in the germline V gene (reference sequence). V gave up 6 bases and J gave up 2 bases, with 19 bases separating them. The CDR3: CASSARQRDAQETQYF. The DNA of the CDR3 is TGCGCCAGCAGCGCCAGACAGAGGGACGCTCAAGAGACCCAGTACTTC.

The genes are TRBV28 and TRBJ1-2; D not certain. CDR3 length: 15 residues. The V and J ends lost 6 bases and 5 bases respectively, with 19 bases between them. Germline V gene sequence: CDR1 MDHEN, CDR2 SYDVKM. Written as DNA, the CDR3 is TGTGCCAGCAGCACCCGTCGAGGCGGTCAGTATGGCTACACCTTC. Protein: CASSTRRGGQYGYTF.

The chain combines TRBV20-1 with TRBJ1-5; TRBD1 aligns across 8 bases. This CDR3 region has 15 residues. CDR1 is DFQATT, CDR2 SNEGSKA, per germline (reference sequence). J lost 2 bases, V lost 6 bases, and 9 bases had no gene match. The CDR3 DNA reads TGCAGTGCCAGACAGGGGAGGCCTGGCAATCAGCCCCAGCATTTT. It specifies CSARQGRPGNQPQHF.

In nucleotides, the CDR3 is TGTGCCAGCTCACCACCACTCCCTAGCTCCTACAATGAGCAGTTCTTC. Protein: CASSPPLPSSYNEQFF. This sequence joins TRBV18 and TRBJ2-1, with unresolved D. The CDR3 extends over 16 amino acids. The V gene's germline CDR1 is KGHSH and CDR2 LQKENI. Trimming took 0 bases from V and 0 from J, leaving 9 bases between them.

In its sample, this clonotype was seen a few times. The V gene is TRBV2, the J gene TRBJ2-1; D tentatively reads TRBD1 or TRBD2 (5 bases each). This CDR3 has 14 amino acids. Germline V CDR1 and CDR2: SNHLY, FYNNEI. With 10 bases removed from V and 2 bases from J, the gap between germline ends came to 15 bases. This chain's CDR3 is CAIPRDQAYNEQFF. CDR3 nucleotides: TGTGCCATCCCCCGGGACCAGGCCTACAATGAGCAGTTCTTC.

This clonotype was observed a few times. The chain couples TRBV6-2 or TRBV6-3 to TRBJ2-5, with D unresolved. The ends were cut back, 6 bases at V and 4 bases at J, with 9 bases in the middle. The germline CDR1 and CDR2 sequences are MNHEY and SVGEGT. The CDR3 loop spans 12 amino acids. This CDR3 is CASRDPSETQYF. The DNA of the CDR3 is TGTGCCAGCAGGGATCCCTCAGAGACCCAGTACTTC.

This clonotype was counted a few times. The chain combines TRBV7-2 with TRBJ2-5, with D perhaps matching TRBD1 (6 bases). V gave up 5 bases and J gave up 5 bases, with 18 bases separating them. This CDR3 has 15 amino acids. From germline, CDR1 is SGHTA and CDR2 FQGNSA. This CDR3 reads CASSPEPGQRETQYF. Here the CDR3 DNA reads TGTGCCAGCAGCCCCGAACCGGGACAAAGGGAGACCCAGTACTTC.

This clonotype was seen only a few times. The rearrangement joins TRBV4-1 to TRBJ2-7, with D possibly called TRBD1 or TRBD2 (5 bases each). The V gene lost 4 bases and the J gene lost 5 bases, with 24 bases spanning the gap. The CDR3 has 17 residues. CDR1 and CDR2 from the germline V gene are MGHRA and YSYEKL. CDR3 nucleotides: TGCGCCAGCAGCCGGGACCGAGGGCAGGTTACTTACCACGAGCAGTACTTC. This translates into CASSRDRGQVTYHEQYF.

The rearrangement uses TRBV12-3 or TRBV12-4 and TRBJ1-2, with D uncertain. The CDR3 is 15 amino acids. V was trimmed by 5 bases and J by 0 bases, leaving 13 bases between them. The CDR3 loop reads CASSRTAAANYGYTF. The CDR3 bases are TGTGCCAGCAGTAGGACGGCAGCCGCTAACTATGGCTACACCTTC.